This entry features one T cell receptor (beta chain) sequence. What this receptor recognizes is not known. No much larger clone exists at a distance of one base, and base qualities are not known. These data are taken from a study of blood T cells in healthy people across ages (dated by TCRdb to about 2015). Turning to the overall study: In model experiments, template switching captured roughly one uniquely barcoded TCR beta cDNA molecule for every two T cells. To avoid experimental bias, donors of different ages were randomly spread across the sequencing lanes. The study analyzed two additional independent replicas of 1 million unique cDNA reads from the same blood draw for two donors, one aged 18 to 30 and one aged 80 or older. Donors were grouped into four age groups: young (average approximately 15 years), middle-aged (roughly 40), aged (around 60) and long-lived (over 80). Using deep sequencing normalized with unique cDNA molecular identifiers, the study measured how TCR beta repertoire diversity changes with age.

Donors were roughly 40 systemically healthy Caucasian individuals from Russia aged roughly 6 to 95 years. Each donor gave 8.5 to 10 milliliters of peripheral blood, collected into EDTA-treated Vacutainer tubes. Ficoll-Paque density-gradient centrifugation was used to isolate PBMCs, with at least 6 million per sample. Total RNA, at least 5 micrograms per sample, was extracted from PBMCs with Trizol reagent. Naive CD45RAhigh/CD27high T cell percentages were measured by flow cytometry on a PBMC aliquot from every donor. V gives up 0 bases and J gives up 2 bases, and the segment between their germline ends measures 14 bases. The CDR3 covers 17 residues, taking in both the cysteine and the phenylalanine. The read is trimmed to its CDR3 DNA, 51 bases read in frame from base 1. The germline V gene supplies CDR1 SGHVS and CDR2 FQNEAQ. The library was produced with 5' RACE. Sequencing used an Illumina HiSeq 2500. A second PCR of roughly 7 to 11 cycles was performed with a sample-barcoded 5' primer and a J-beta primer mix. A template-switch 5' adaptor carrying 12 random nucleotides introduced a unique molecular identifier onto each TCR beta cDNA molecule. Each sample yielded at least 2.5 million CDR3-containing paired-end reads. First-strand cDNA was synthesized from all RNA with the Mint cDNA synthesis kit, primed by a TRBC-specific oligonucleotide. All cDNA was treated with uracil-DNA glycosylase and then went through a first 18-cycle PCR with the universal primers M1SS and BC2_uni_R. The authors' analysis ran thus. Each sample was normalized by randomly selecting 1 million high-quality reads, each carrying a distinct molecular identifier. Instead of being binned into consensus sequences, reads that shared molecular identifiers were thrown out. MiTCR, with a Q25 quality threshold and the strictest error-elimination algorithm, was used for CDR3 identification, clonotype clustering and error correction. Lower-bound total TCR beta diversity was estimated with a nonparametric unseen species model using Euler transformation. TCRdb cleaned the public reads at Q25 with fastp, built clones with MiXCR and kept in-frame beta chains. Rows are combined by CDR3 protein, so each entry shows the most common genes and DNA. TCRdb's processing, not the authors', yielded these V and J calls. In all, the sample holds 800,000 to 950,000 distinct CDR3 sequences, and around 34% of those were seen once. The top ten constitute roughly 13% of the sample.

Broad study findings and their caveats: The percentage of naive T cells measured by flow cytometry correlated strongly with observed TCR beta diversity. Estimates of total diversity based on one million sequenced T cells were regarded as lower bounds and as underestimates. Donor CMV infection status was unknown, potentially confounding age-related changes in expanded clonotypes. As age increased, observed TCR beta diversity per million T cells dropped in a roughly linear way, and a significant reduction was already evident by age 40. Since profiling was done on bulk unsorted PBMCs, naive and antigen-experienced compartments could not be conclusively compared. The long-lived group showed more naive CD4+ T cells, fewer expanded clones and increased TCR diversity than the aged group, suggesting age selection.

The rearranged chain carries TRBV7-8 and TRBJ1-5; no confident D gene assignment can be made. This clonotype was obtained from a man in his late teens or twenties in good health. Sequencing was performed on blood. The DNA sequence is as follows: TGTGCCAGCAGCTTAGCGCGACGGCAGTTGGGCAATCAGCCCCAGCATTTT. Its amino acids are CASSLARRQLGNQPQHF. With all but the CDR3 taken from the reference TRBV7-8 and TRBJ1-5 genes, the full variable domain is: GAGVSQSPRYKVAKRGQDVALRCDPISGHVSLFWYQQALGQGPEFLTYFQNEAQLDKSGLPSDRFFAERPEGSVSTLKIQRTQQEDSAVYLCASSLARRQLGNQPQHFGDGTRLSIL.